The clone carrying this T cell receptor beta chain occurred many times. TCRdb analysed the 5' RACE reads with MiXCR anew, one entry per CDR3 protein. The profile shows roughly 20,000 distinct CDR3 sequences, about 4% of them singletons. This specimen belongs to a study of early T cells in non-severe SARS-CoV-2 infection. V lost 1 base, J lost 4 bases, and 2 bases stayed unmatched. This CDR3 is built from 15 residues. The germline gives CDR1 SNHLY, CDR2 FYNNEI. Sample: whole blood. V and J are TRBV2 and TRBJ2-1, with TRBD2 identical over 9 bases. This sequence originates from an adult who was a healthcare worker with PCR-confirmed SARS-CoV-2 infection or an uninfected control (not recorded which). CDR3 in DNA: TGTGCCAGCAGTGAAGGAGCGGGGGGTTACAATGAGCAGTTCTTC. Its protein product is CASSEGAGGYNEQFF.